Following are 12 T cell receptor beta chains from one sample sequenced in a study of shared clonotypes between healthy human individuals. The table came from immunoSEQ multiplex PCR; TCRdb's copy has only in-frame clones and leaves some out. This sample has some 2.1 million clones, with roughly 94% found just once. The specimen sequenced was naive CD4+ T cells sorted from blood. The sample's subset: CD45RA+ positively selected. The receptors originated from a man aged 18 to 29 in good health.

The chain carries TRBV5-1 and TRBJ1-2, with a tentative D call TRBD1 (6 bases). Germline V gene data show CDR1 as SGHRS and CDR2 as YFSETQ. V was trimmed by 4 bases and J by 0 bases, leaving 13 bases between them. The CDR3 loop spans 15 amino acids. For the CDR3, the DNA is TGCGCCAGCAGCAGAGGACAGAACGCTAACTATGGCTACACCTTC. The encoded protein is CASSRGQNANYGYTF. The variable domain in full, with the rest retrieved from reference TRBV5-1 and TRBJ1-2, is KAGVTQTPRYLIKTRGQQVTLSCSPISGHRSVSWYQQTPGQGLQFLFEYFSETQRNKGNFPGRFSGRQFSNSRSEMNVSTLELGDSALYLCASSRGQNANYGYTFGSGTRLTVV.

The chain links TRBV15 to TRBJ2-7; D remains unclear. V shed 5 bases and J shed 0 bases, with 14 bases lying between them. In germline, CDR1 is LNHNV, CDR2 YYDKDF (reference sequence). CDR3 length: 15 amino acids. This chain's CDR3 is CATSARHSSSYEQYF. CDR3 nucleotide sequence: TGTGCCACCAGCGCCCGACATTCAAGCTCCTACGAGCAGTACTTC. The complete variable domain, with remaining parts taken from reference TRBV15 and TRBJ2-7, reads DAMVIQNPRYQVTQFGKPVTLSCSQTLNHNVMYWYQQKSSQAPKLLFHYYDKDFNNEADTPDNFQSRRPNTSFCFLDIRSPGLGDTAMYLCATSARHSSSYEQYFGPGTRLTVT.

The CDR3 loop is CASSLIPMEKLFF. CDR3 nucleotide sequence: TGTGCCAGCAGCTTAATCCCCATGGAAAAACTGTTTTTT. This rearrangement joins TRBV11-2 to TRBJ1-4; D is unclear. Trimming removed 2 bases from V and 8 bases from J, with 9 bases in between. This CDR3 has 13 amino acids. Germline-derived CDR1 and CDR2 are SGHAT and FQNNGV.

The chain links TRBV13 to TRBJ2-7; tentatively, D is TRBD1 (5 bases). Trimming removed 5 bases from V and 3 bases from J, with 23 bases in between. Germline V lookup: CDR1 PRHDT, CDR2 FYEKMQ (reference sequence). The length of the CDR3 is 17 residues. CDR3 DNA: TGTGCCAGCAGCGGTGGCCAGGGCCTCCCCCATGGCTACGAGCAGTACTTC. It specifies CASSGGQGLPHGYEQYF.

The chain has TRBV9 and TRBJ1-4; TRBD1 aligns across 7 bases. The CDR3 covers 15 residues. Germline loops: CDR1 SGDLS, CDR2 YYNGEE. V gave up 4 bases and J gave up 7 bases; unmatched junction bases: 10. The CDR3 bases are TGTGCCAGCAGCACCCGACAGGGAACGAGTGAAAAACTGTTTTTT. Translating it yields CASSTRQGTSEKLFF.

This chain uses TRBV7-3 with TRBJ2-1, with 13 bases identical to TRBD2. The V and J ends lost 5 bases and 10 bases, in that order; junction bases with no gene match: 14. Germline assignment: CDR1 SGHTA and CDR2 FQGTGA. The CDR3 contains 17 residues. The CDR3 protein is CASSPDGTSGGAGEQFF. The CDR3 DNA follows: TGTGCCAGCAGCCCCGACGGAACTAGCGGGGGGGCAGGCGAGCAGTTCTTC.

V is TRBV20-1 and J is TRBJ1-1, with unresolved D. This CDR3 is 10 amino acids long. V lost 6 bases to trimming and J lost 5 bases, with 7 bases between them. The germline gives CDR1 DFQATT, CDR2 SNEGSKA (reference sequence). The CDR3 coding sequence is TGCAGTGCCTCAGGAACTGAAGCTTTCTTT. Translation gives CSASGTEAFF.

This clone was seen a single time. The CDR3 reads CASSLLSGGNRETQYF. Here the CDR3 DNA reads TGTGCCAGCAGCTTACTTAGCGGGGGGAATCGAGAGACCCAGTACTTC. The chain carries TRBV7-3 and TRBJ2-5, with 10 bases aligning to TRBD2. The trim removed 2 bases at V and 4 bases at J, leaving 7 bases unmatched. The germline V gene has CDR1 SGHTA and CDR2 FQGTGA. This CDR3 is 16 amino acids long.

V usage is TRBV7-3 and J usage is TRBJ2-3, with D possibly matching TRBD2 (5 bases). The ends were cut back, 5 bases at V and 0 bases at J, with 12 bases in the middle. Germline lookup yields CDR1 SGHTA and CDR2 FQGTGA. The CDR3 has 15 residues. The CDR3 is CASSAEGRSTDTQYF. CDR3 DNA sequence: TGTGCCAGCAGCGCGGAAGGGAGAAGCACAGATACGCAGTATTTT.

The rearrangement joins TRBV12-5 to TRBJ2-2; D is unresolved. The CDR3 consists of 16 residues. Trimming removed 0 bases at V and 0 bases at J, with 8 bases between. CDR1 is LGHNT, CDR2 FRNRAP, per germline. CDR3 loop: CASGLVGNANTGELFF. CDR3 in DNA: TGTGCTAGTGGTTTGGTGGGCAATGCGAACACCGGGGAGCTGTTTTTT.

This clone was recorded once. This sequence joins TRBV7-9 and TRBJ1-1; D is undetermined. The CDR3 extends over 14 amino acids. The ends were cut back, 1 base at V and 4 bases at J, with 10 bases in the middle. CDR1 and CDR2 from the germline V gene are SEHNR and FQNEAQ (reference sequence). CDR3 sequence: CASSLGSVLTEAFF. The CDR3 nucleotides are TGTGCCAGCAGCTTAGGTTCAGTGCTCACTGAAGCTTTCTTT.

This sequence joins TRBV27 and TRBJ2-7; possible D gene TRBD2, 5 bases. CDR1 is MNHEY, CDR2 SMNVEV, per germline (reference sequence). The V gene lost 6 bases and the J gene lost 3 bases, with 18 bases spanning the gap. This CDR3 is built from 15 residues. The CDR3 spells CASRPPGSGGYEQYF. CDR3 sequence (DNA): TGTGCCAGCAGACCCCCCGGCTCCGGAGGCTACGAGCAGTACTTC.